This TCR beta chain was captured in a study of early T cells in non-severe SARS-CoV-2 infection. Unique molecular identifiers were attached to individual cDNA molecules. TCRdb recomputed calls from the 5' RACE reads with MiXCR, one row per CDR3 protein. This repertoire shows tens of thousands of distinct CDR3 sequences, about 14% found once; its top ten account for around 0.58%. Germline V gene sequence: CDR1 MNHEY, CDR2 SVGAGI. This CDR3 is 17 amino acids long. J lost 2 bases, V lost 6 bases, and 13 bases had no gene match. The chain employs TRBV6-5 and TRBJ2-4; 7 nucleotides align to TRBD1. This receptor was obtained from an adult who was a healthcare worker with PCR-confirmed SARS-CoV-2 infection or an uninfected control (not recorded which). The sample taken for sequencing was whole blood. The CDR3 nucleotides read TGTGCCAGCAGCCCCGCCGGGCAGGGGGTGACCAAAAACATTCAGTACTTC. This translates into CASSPAGQGVTKNIQYF.